The entry below gives a single T cell receptor (beta chain) sequence along with its context. Antigen unknown. The data belong to a study of chemoradiotherapy in HPV16-positive cancers. Study context: Functional T-cell assays on two HPV16-positive patients' cells defined candidate HPV-specific clones and common TCR motifs.

Sequenced by immunoSEQ multiplex PCR; TCRdb stores in-frame clones only, minus some. This sample has roughly 34,000 clones, with 85% to 90% found just once. Findings of the study overall: Only two HPV16-positive patients supplied the functional HPV-specificity definition.

The V segment lost 4 bases and the J segment 8 bases; nucleotides outside the gene matches: 6. Germline V gene sequence: CDR1 SGHTA, CDR2 FQGTGA. This CDR3 has 13 amino acids. V gene TRBV7-3 combines with J gene TRBJ1-2, with 8 nucleotides matching TRBD1. The TCR comes from a human donor with HPV-associated anogenital cancer. Sample: blood, taken from a patient who underwent chemoradiotherapy. CDR3 nucleotide sequence: TGTGCCAGCAGCTCCCGGACAGGGATCGGCTACACCTTC. Translation: CASSSRTGIGYTF.